A selection of T cell receptor beta chains follows, all from one sample in a study of T cell responses to AZD1222 COVID-19 vaccine. Only in-frame clones appear in the TCRdb table, and some are missing; sequencing was by immunoSEQ multiplex PCR. The profile shows 180,000 or so clones, around 89% of them singletons. This material consisted of peripheral blood, taken 28 days after the second AZD1222 dose. These receptor sequences come from an adult who received the AZD1222 COVID-19 vaccine. The CDR3 runs from the conserved cysteine through the conserved F or W. The D gene is left open where the match is weak. Size is stated for part of the rows, as once, few or many counts, or as a class when the clone is expanded.

>.|TRBJ2-3|TRBD2|TRBV18
TGTGCCAGCTCACCACCTTCTAGCGGACCCCACGATACGCAGTATTTT
CASSPPSSGPHDTQYF
>.|TRBJ1-3|.|TRBV18
TGTGCCAGCTCACCCAACAGTGGCAGAGGAAACACCATATATTTT
CASSPNSGRGNTIYF
>.|TRBJ1-1|.|TRBV30
TGTGCCTGGAGTGTAGGGCGGGGAGCTTTCTTT
CAWSVGRGAFF
>.|TRBJ1-3|.|TRBV2
TGTGCCAGCAGCGTGGGACCCCGTGAAAACACCATATATTTT
CASSVGPRENTIYF
>.|TRBJ2-1|.|TRBV6-5
TGTGCCAGCAGTTTCCCTAGGCAGGGGTACAATGAGCAGTTCTTC
CASSFPRQGYNEQFF
>.|TRBJ2-1|.|TRBV19
TGTGCCAGCCGAGCCCGGGCCGGGAGTAGCAATGAGCAGTTCTTC
CASRARAGSSNEQFF
>.|TRBJ1-6|.|TRBV5-1
TGCGCCAGCAGCTGGGAAACAGGGATGAATGGATCACCCCTCCACTTT
CASSWETGMNGSPLHF
>.|TRBJ2-3|.|TRBV27
TGTGCCAGCAGCAGGGCCTCCGAAGATACGCAGTATTTT
CASSRASEDTQYF
>.|TRBJ1-2|.|TRBV30
TGTGCCTGGAGTGTATCCCTACGGGGGAGTGGCTACACCTTC
CAWSVSLRGSGYTF
>.|TRBJ2-3|.|TRBV30
TGTGCCTGGAGTGGGGGGACACCTAGCACAGATACGCAGTATTTT
CAWSGGTPSTDTQYF
>.|TRBJ1-2|.|TRBV7-3
TGTGCCAGCAGCCCAGGGGAGAAGTATGGCTACACCTTC
CASSPGEKYGYTF
>.|TRBJ1-2|.|TRBV5-1
TGCGCCAGCAGCTTGGATCCAGGGCTAGACTATGGCTACACCTTC
CASSLDPGLDYGYTF
>.|TRBJ2-7|.|TRBV7-2
TGTGCCAGCAGCTCCCAATACTACGAGCAGTACTTC
CASSSQYYEQYF
>.|TRBJ2-2|.|TRBV4-3
TGCGCCAGCAGCCAAGATTTCCAGGTAGCCGGGGAGCTGTTTTTT
CASSQDFQVAGELFF
>.|TRBJ2-2|.|TRBV7-5
TGTGCCAGGTACACCGGGGAGCTGTTTTTT
CARYTGELFF
>.|TRBJ1-6|.|TRBV2
TGTGCCAGCAGACGGGATTATAATTCACCCCTCCACTTT
CASRRDYNSPLHF
>once|TRBJ2-1|TRBD1|TRBV29-1
TGCAGCTTCGGACAGGGGGCCTACAATGAGCAGTTCTTC
CSFGQGAYNEQFF
>.|TRBJ2-7|.|TRBV28
TGTGCCAGCAGTTTATCCCCTGGGTCTGGCAGGAAGAGCTACGAGCAGTACTTC
CASSLSPGSGRKSYEQYF
>.|TRBJ2-7|.|TRBV10-3
TGTGCCGTGCGGGGCCAAGCGGACGAGCAGTACTTC
CAVRGQADEQYF
>.|TRBJ2-2|.|TRBV5-6
TGTGCCAGCAGCTTGCCTCCCGGAGTGGGCACCGGGGAGCTGTTTTTT
CASSLPPGVGTGELFF
>.|TRBJ2-1|TRBD1|TRBV28
TGTGCCAGCAGCCCCGGACAGGACTACAATGAGCAGTTCTTC
CASSPGQDYNEQFF
>.|TRBJ2-7|.|TRBV4-2
TGTGCCAGCAGCCAGGGGGGAACCTACGAGCAGTACTTC
CASSQGGTYEQYF
>once|TRBJ2-1|.|TRBV6-6
TGTGCCAGCAGTCTTCCGGGGACTCCTTACAATGAGCAGTTCTTC
CASSLPGTPYNEQFF
>.|TRBJ2-1|TRBD1|TRBV11-2
TGTGCCAGCAGCGAACAGGGGTTGGGCAATGAGCAGTTCTTC
CASSEQGLGNEQFF
>.|TRBJ2-7|.|TRBV2
TGTGCCAGCAGTGAATGGCCCACCACCTTCTCCTACGAGCAGTACTTC
CASSEWPTTFSYEQYF
>.|TRBJ2-1|TRBD2|TRBV3-1/TRBV3-2
TGTGCCAGCAGCCGCGGACTAGCGGGAGACAATGAGCAGTTCTTC
CASSRGLAGDNEQFF
>.|TRBJ2-1|TRBD2|TRBV7-6
TGTGCCAGCAGCTTAGCCTTGCTAGCGGGAGGCCCCTACAATGAGCAGTTCTTC
CASSLALLAGGPYNEQFF
>.|TRBJ2-7|.|TRBV6-2/TRBV6-3
TGTGCCAGCAGTTACGGCGGCGTGAGTGGTTCCTACGAGCAGTACTTC
CASSYGGVSGSYEQYF
>.|TRBJ2-1|TRBD1|TRBV6-1
TGTGCCAGCAGTGAGCATCCCGCTTTAGACAGGGGAGGCAAGTTCTTC
CASSEHPALDRGGKFF
>.|TRBJ2-2|TRBD1|TRBV5-1
TGCGCCAGCAGCTGGTCCGGGACAGGGGCGACCGGGGAGCTGTTTTTT
CASSWSGTGATGELFF
>.|TRBJ1-1|.|TRBV4-3
TGCGCCAGCAGCCAAGATTTGACCACTGAAGCTTTCTTT
CASSQDLTTEAFF
>.|TRBJ2-1|TRBD1|TRBV5-3
TGTGCCAGGATACCGGACAGGTTAACGAGTGAGCAGTTCTTC
CARIPDRLTSEQFF
>.|TRBJ1-5|TRBD1|TRBV12-3/TRBV12-4
TGTGCCAGCAGTAGGACAGGGGAACAGCCCCAGCATTTT
CASSRTGEQPQHF
>.|TRBJ2-3|.|TRBV7-3
TGTGCCAGCAGCTCCATCGCAGGGATGCGCACAGATACGCAGTATTTT
CASSSIAGMRTDTQYF
>.|TRBJ2-1|.|TRBV28
TGTGCCAGCAGTCCTCCCGGGGGTACCGAGTTCTTC
CASSPPGGTEFF
>.|TRBJ2-1|TRBD2|TRBV19
TGTGCCAGTAGTATTACATTGACTAGCGGGAGTAGGCATGAGCAGTTCTTC
CASSITLTSGSRHEQFF
>few|TRBJ2-5|TRBD2|TRBV28
TGTGCCAGCAGTTTATGGGGTAGCGGGAACCTCCAAGAGACCCAGTACTTC
CASSLWGSGNLQETQYF